The 27 T cell receptor beta chains presented below share a single source sample, sequenced in a study of human T cells and chemical hapten exposure. The study extracted total RNA from unfractionated whole blood. As the library was built, unique molecular identifiers were attached to individual cDNA molecules. MiXCR was run by TCRdb on the reads, yielding one entry per CDR3 protein. The repertoire holds 95,000 to 150,000 distinct CDR3 sequences, less than 10% seen once, with approximately 1.4% in the top ten. The sequencing sample was made of whole blood. The receptor set was obtained from a human donor in good health. Some clones in this sample may be carry-over from other donors' samples.

The V and J genes are TRBV11-2 and TRBJ2-1; unclear D gene. With 1 base removed from V and 7 bases from J, the gap between germline ends came to 14 bases. CDR3 length: 15 residues. CDR1 and CDR2 (germline): SGHAT, FQNNGV. The CDR3 sequence: CASSLGLLAANEQFF. The CDR3 DNA follows: TGTGCCAGCAGCTTAGGGTTGTTAGCAGCGAATGAGCAGTTCTTC.

This clonotype was counted many times. The V call is TRBV12-5, the J call TRBJ1-5; D may be TRBD1 (5 bases). The germline V and J ends were trimmed by 5 bases and 2 bases, with 22 bases remaining between them. The germline gives CDR1 LGHNT, CDR2 FRNRAP. The CDR3 has 18 residues. The CDR3 loop reads CASGRASGSPQGNQPQHF. The CDR3 DNA sequence: TGTGCTAGTGGTCGGGCCTCAGGGTCCCCTCAGGGCAATCAGCCCCAGCATTTT.

The rearrangement joins TRBV5-1 to TRBJ2-3; 11 nucleotides agree with TRBD1. V lost 0 bases to trimming and J lost 6 bases; unmatched junction nucleotides: 9. The CDR3 covers 17 residues. Germline-derived CDR1 and CDR2 are SGHRS and YFSETQ. The CDR3 reads CASSLDPRDRGLDTQYF. The DNA for the CDR3 is TGCGCCAGCAGCTTGGACCCCCGGGACAGGGGGTTGGATACGCAGTATTTT.

The chain joins TRBV27 to TRBJ2-7; D might be TRBD2 (5 bases). The CDR3 is 11 amino acids. CDR1 and CDR2 (germline): MNHEY, SMNVEV (reference sequence). The V and J ends lost 6 bases and 9 bases respectively, with 12 bases between them. DNA of the CDR3: TGTGCCAGCAGGATCCGGGGAGTGCAGTACTTC. Amino acids: CASRIRGVQYF.

This clonotype has a handful of counts. The V gene is TRBV7-9, the J gene TRBJ2-1; D possibly corresponds to TRBD1 (5 bases). This CDR3 is built from 12 residues. Germline CDR1 is SEHNR and CDR2 is FQNEAQ (reference sequence). V lost 2 bases, J lost 8 bases, and 7 bases lay in between. CDR3 protein: CASSLFRDEQFF. The DNA of the CDR3 is TGTGCCAGCAGCTTATTCAGGGATGAGCAGTTCTTC.

This clonotype was seen many times. CDR3 protein: CASSRNNRDRGATEAFF. DNA of the CDR3: TGTGCCAGCTCACGAAACAACCGGGACAGGGGCGCCACTGAAGCTTTCTTT. The rearrangement uses TRBV18 and TRBJ1-1, with TRBD1 matching over 10 bases. Germline CDR1 is KGHSH and CDR2 is LQKENI. V dropped 4 bases and J dropped 4; count of bases not matched to a gene: 12. This CDR3 region has 17 residues.

V gene TRBV21-1 combines with J gene TRBJ2-2. TRBV21-1 has pseudogene status. The CDR3 is made up of 15 amino acids. The CDR3 sequence: CASRSSAANTGELFF. For the CDR3, the DNA is TGTGCCAGTCGGAGTTCGGCCGCGAACACCGGGGAGCTGTTTTTT.

This chain links TRBV3-1 with TRBJ2-1, with TRBD2 matching 7 bases. V trimming: 3 bases; J trimming: 7 bases; junction bases outside the gene matches: 6. CDR1 and CDR2 from the germline V gene are LGHDT and YNNKEL (reference sequence). This CDR3 has 14 amino acids. Here the CDR3 reads CASSHRDYRNEQFF. CDR3 bases: TGTGCCAGCAGCCACCGGGACTATCGGAATGAGCAGTTCTTC.

As concerns this clonotype: At one end, the junction sequence differs from germline, possibly due to a read error. V usage is TRBV28 and J usage is TRBJ2-7; D gene ambiguous. This CDR3 is 12 amino acids long. Germline-derived CDR1 and CDR2 are MDHEN and SYDVKM. The CDR3 bases are TGTGCCAGCAGTTTGGACGGATACGAGCTGTACTTC. Translation: CASSLDGYELYF. Together with reference TRBV28 and TRBJ2-7, the CDR3 gives the full variable domain: DVKVTQSSRYLVKRTGEKVFLECVQDMDHENMFWYRQDPGLGLRLIYFSYDVKMKEKGDIPEGYSVSREKKERFSLILESASTNQTSMYLCASSLDGYELYFGPGTRLTVT.

This CDR3 reads CASTVAGGSRVTDTQYF. The CDR3 DNA follows: TGTGCCAGCACCGTCGCCGGTGGGAGTAGGGTCACAGATACGCAGTATTTT. V gene TRBV7-3 combines with J gene TRBJ2-3; tentative D call: TRBD2 (5 bases). In germline, CDR1 is SGHTA, CDR2 FQGTGA. V lost 7 bases and J 2 bases, leaving 22 bases between the germline ends. The CDR3 has 17 residues. The variable domain in full, completed from reference TRBV7-3 and TRBJ2-3, reads GAGVSQTPSNKVTEKGKYVELRCDPISGHTALYWYRQSLGQGPEFLIYFQGTGAADDSGLPNDRFFAVRPEGSVSTLKIQRTERGDSAVYLCASTVAGGSRVTDTQYFGPGTRLTVL.

Concerning this clonotype: A much more abundant neighbour one base away suggests this may be a read error. This chain links TRBV11-2 with TRBJ1-2, with D possibly being TRBD1 (5 bases). CDR1 is SGHAT, CDR2 FQNNGV, per germline. There are 13 residues in the CDR3. CDR3 sequence reads: CASSLGGGAGYIF. CDR3 nucleotides: TGTGCCAGCAGCTTAGGCGGGGGAGCTGGCTACATCTTC. Complete variable domain (other parts from reference TRBV11-2 and TRBJ1-2): EAGVAQSPRYKIIEKRQSVAFWCNPISGHATLYWYQQILGQGPKLLIQFQNNGVVDDSQLPKDRFSAERLKGVDSTLKIQPAKLEDSAVYLCASSLGGGAGYIFGSGTRLTVV.

This clonotype was detected a few times. The chain is built from TRBV10-2 and TRBJ2-1; 11 bases are a match to TRBD2. Germline values: CDR1 WSHSY, CDR2 SAAADI. The CDR3 totals 17 residues. Losses at the gene ends were 0 bases for V and 2 bases for J; bases not matched to a gene: 3. CDR3 in amino acids: CASSESSTSGTYNEQFF. The CDR3 DNA reads TGCGCCAGCAGTGAGTCTTCGACTAGCGGGACCTACAATGAGCAGTTCTTC.

The V gene is TRBV4-1, the J gene TRBJ2-3, with D unresolved. Per germline, CDR1 MGHRA and CDR2 YSYEKL. This CDR3 region has 12 residues. V was trimmed by 0 bases and J by 3 bases, leaving 1 base between them. The CDR3 nucleotides read TGCGCCAGCAGCCAAGAGACAGATACGCAGTATTTT. Protein product: CASSQETDTQYF.

The CDR3 loop is CAISEDVFGIQYF. The CDR3 nucleotides are TGTGCCATCAGTGAGGACGTCTTCGGGATTCAGTACTTC. The rearrangement links TRBV10-3 to TRBJ2-4, with D uncertain. Looked up from germline, CDR1 is ENHRY and CDR2 is SYGVKD. V lost 2 bases to trimming and J lost 10 bases, with 12 bases between them. The length of the CDR3 is 13 residues.

This clonotype was seen repeatedly, ten times or more. The chain has TRBV18 and TRBJ1-4; TRBD1 agrees at 7 bases. This CDR3 region has 16 residues. Germline trimming cut 2 bases from V and 7 bases from J; bases unmatched to any gene: 10. CDR1 KGHSH and CDR2 LQKENI come from the germline V gene. The CDR3 coding sequence is TGTGCCAGCTCACCAATAATGACAGGGCCCCGTGAAAAACTGTTTTTT. Protein product: CASSPIMTGPREKLFF.

This clonotype was recorded a few times. The V and J genes are TRBV7-9 and TRBJ2-1, with 10 bases that match TRBD2. The CDR3 contains 15 residues. Germline V CDR1 and CDR2: SEHNR, FQNEAQ (reference sequence). Germline trimming cut 6 bases from V and 7 bases from J; bases unmatched to any gene: 9. The DNA for the CDR3 is TGTGCCAGCAGGACCGGACTAGCGGAGAGAAATGAGCAGTTCTTC. It specifies CASRTGLAERNEQFF.

This rearrangement joins TRBV20-1 to TRBJ2-1, with TRBD2 identical over 7 bases. Per the germline V gene, CDR1 is DFQATT and CDR2 is SNEGSKA (reference sequence). The trim removed 3 bases at V and 4 bases at J, leaving 12 bases unmatched. The length of the CDR3 is 16 residues. The chain's CDR3 is CSARAPAGTFYNEQFF. In DNA, the CDR3 is TGCAGTGCTAGGGCCCCAGCGGGAACCTTTTACAATGAGCAGTTCTTC.

This clonotype was observed at least ten times. The chain couples TRBV7-2 to TRBJ1-1; 8 positions agree with TRBD1. J was trimmed by 2 bases and V by 5 bases; bases with no gene match: 4. Looked up from germline, CDR1 is SGHTA and CDR2 is FQGNSA. This CDR3 comprises 14 residues. In DNA, the CDR3 is TGTGCCAGCAGCCTCCAGGGGGCTAACACTGAAGCTTTCTTT. Residues: CASSLQGANTEAFF.

The CDR3 region has the DNA TGTGCCAGTAGTATGGGACAGGCGGAAGGTCGCTACGAGCAGTACTTC. Its translation: CASSMGQAEGRYEQYF. The genes are TRBV19 and TRBJ2-7, with 8 bases that match TRBD1. V was clipped by 3 bases and J by 3 bases; unmatched bases: 10. From germline, CDR1 is LNHDA and CDR2 SQIVND (reference sequence). CDR3 length: 16 amino acids.

This clonotype was observed a few times. J is TRBJ1-2 and V is TRBV13, with unresolved D. The CDR3 has 15 amino acids. CDR1 and CDR2 (germline): PRHDT, FYEKMQ (reference sequence). The germline V and J ends were trimmed by 5 bases and 3 bases, with 16 bases remaining between them. In nucleotides, the CDR3 is TGTGCCAGCAGCCAAGGACGTATGAACCACTATGGCTACACCTTC. Amino acid sequence: CASSQGRMNHYGYTF.

The CDR3 DNA reads TGTGCCAGCAGCTCGCGACAGACCTATAATTCACCCCTCCACTTT. It codes for CASSSRQTYNSPLHF. The chain is built from TRBV5-6 and TRBJ1-6, with D possibly being TRBD1 (5 bases). This CDR3 spans 15 amino acids. V was pared by 3 bases and J by 2 bases, with 9 bases between. Germline V gene lookup returns CDR1 SGHDT and CDR2 YYEEEE.

This clonotype came up many times. This sequence joins TRBV2 and TRBJ1-6, with D maybe TRBD1 (5 bases). V dropped 2 bases and J dropped 4 bases, with 9 bases sitting between them. The CDR3 is made up of 15 amino acids. Germline V gene data show CDR1 as SNHLY and CDR2 as FYNNEI. CDR3 residues: CASSELREYNSPLHF. The CDR3 DNA reads as TGTGCCAGCAGTGAACTCAGGGAATATAATTCACCCCTCCACTTT.

The genes are TRBV5-1 and TRBJ2-1, with TRBD1 matching 7 bases. Germline V gene sequence: CDR1 SGHRS, CDR2 YFSETQ. The CDR3 spans 14 residues. Unmatched junction bases numbered 2, after V lost 0 bases and J lost 5 bases. The CDR3 region has the DNA TGCGCCAGCAGCTTGGGGGACAGCAACAATGAGCAGTTCTTC. The encoded protein is CASSLGDSNNEQFF.

This clonotype occurred a few times. The chain uses TRBV10-3 and TRBJ2-1, with a possible D match to TRBD2 (6 bases). CDR3 length: 13 residues. V lost 7 bases and J 9 bases, leaving 16 bases between the germline ends. Per germline, CDR1 ENHRY and CDR2 SYGVKD. The CDR3 DNA follows: TGTGCCATCAATGACCCGGGAGCGGTTGAGCAGTTCTTC. It specifies CAINDPGAVEQFF.

This clonotype was counted between two and nine times. The chain combines TRBV6-1 with TRBJ2-7; D not resolved. Deletions cut 3 bases from V and 2 bases from J, with 2 bases between. CDR3 size: 11 residues. Germline CDR1 is MNHNS and CDR2 is SASEGT. CDR3 in amino acids: CASSDPYEQYF. CDR3 coding DNA: TGTGCCAGCAGTGACCCCTACGAGCAGTACTTC.

J is TRBJ2-2 and V is TRBV2, with D tentatively TRBD2 (6 bases). Trimming took 4 bases from V and 3 from J, leaving 15 bases between them. Germline CDR1 and CDR2: SNHLY and FYNNEI. The CDR3 length is 16 residues. CDR3 DNA sequence: TGTGCCAGCAGTGTCCTCAAGGCTAGCGACACCGGGGAGCTGTTTTTT. It codes for CASSVLKASDTGELFF. Together with reference TRBV2 and TRBJ2-2, the CDR3 gives the full variable domain: EPEVTQTPSHQVTQMGQEVILRCVPISNHLYFYWYRQILGQKVEFLVSFYNNEISEKSEIFDDQFSVERPDGSNFTLKIRSTKLEDSAMYFCASSVLKASDTGELFFGEGSRLTVL.

There are many counts of this clonotype. This rearrangement joins TRBV9 to TRBJ1-5; no clear D. Germline values: CDR1 SGDLS, CDR2 YYNGEE. Trimming left V 4 bases short and J 7 bases short, with 15 bases between. This CDR3 is 14 amino acids long. The CDR3 nucleotides are TGTGCCAGCAGCACAGAAGGAACCTTCCAGCCCCAGCATTTT. Its translation: CASSTEGTFQPQHF. The variable domain in full, with the rest retrieved from reference TRBV9 and TRBJ1-5, is DSGVTQTPKHLITATGQRVTLRCSPRSGDLSVYWYQQSLDQGLQFLIQYYNGEERAKGNILERFSAQQFPDLHSELNLSSLELGDSALYFCASSTEGTFQPQHFGDGTRLSIL.